This paragraph covers one T cell receptor beta chain sequence. This sample was included in a study of tumor T cells in aggressive B-cell lymphoma. From germline, CDR1 is LGHNA and CDR2 YSLEER. The CDR3 totals 16 residues. V lost 1 base, J lost 9 bases, and 13 bases stayed unmatched. Assay: immunoSEQ multiplex PCR; the TCRdb copy retains only in-frame clones and omits some. The data show roughly 8,100 clones, over 80% seen once. The sample was tumor tissue. The TCR was taken from an adult with diffuse large B cell lymphoma. V gene TRBV4-3 combines with J gene TRBJ2-7; 9 bases fit TRBD1. The CDR3 DNA follows: TGCGCCAGCAGCCAAGGGGTGACAGGGGGACCTACGGGGCAGTACTTC. Translating it yields CASSQGVTGGPTGQYF.